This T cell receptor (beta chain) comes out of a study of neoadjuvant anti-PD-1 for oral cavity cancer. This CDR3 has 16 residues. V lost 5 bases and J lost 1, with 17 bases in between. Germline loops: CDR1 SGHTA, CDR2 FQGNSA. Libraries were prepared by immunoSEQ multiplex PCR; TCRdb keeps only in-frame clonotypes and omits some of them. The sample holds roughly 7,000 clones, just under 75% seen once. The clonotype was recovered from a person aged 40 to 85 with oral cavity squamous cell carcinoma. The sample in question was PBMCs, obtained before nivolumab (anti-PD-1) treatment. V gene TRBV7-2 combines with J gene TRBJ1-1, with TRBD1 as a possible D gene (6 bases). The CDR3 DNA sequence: TGTGCCAGCAGCCGCCGACCGGGACAACCGAACACTGAAGCTTTCTTT. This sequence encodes CASSRRPGQPNTEAFF.